Below, 20 T cell receptor beta chains from the same sample are listed, as sequenced in a study of T cell responses to AZD1222 COVID-19 vaccine. The protocol was immunoSEQ multiplex PCR, while the TCRdb copy is restricted to in-frame clones and leaves out a portion. The sample has about 120,000 clones, roughly 84% seen once. The source was peripheral blood, collected on day 0 of AZD1222 vaccination. Receptor source: an adult in good health.

The J gene is TRBJ2-1, the V gene TRBV7-2; D is possibly TRBD1 or TRBD2 (5 bases each). V lost 5 bases and J lost 8, with 16 bases in between. Germline V CDR1 and CDR2: SGHTA, FQGNSA. The CDR3 sequence is 14 residues long. The CDR3 DNA sequence: TGTGCCAGCAGCCCGGGGCTAGATTTCGATGAGCAGTTCTTC. Amino acids: CASSPGLDFDEQFF.

This clone is a singleton in its sample. V is TRBV4-1 and J is TRBJ1-2; TRBD1 is a possible D gene (6 bases). This CDR3 is built from 17 residues. V lost 4 bases to trimming and J lost 6 bases, with 24 bases between them. CDR1 is MGHRA, CDR2 YSYEKL, per germline. The chain's CDR3 is CASSRTGSADSTDGYTF. DNA of the CDR3: TGCGCCAGCAGCCGCACAGGGTCCGCCGACTCTACTGATGGCTACACCTTC.

The rearrangement joins TRBV5-4 to TRBJ2-5; the D gene is possibly TRBD2 (5 bases). The CDR3 has 14 residues. CDR1 is SGHNT and CDR2 is YYREEE in the germline V gene (reference sequence). V was cut by 2 bases and J by 3 bases, with 11 bases left in between. CDR3 loop: CASSFGRVEETQYF. DNA for the CDR3: TGTGCCAGCAGCTTCGGGCGGGTCGAAGAGACCCAGTACTTC. Looking up the rest from reference TRBV5-4 and TRBJ2-5 gives the full variable domain: ETGVTQSPTHLIKTRGQQVTLRCSSQSGHNTVSWYQQALGQGPQFIFQYYREEENGRGNFPPRFSGLQFPNYSSELNVNALELDDSALYLCASSFGRVEETQYFGPGTRLLVL.

The rearrangement uses TRBV15 and TRBJ2-2; no clear D. V was shortened by 4 bases and J by 8 bases, with 11 bases between the two germline ends. From germline, CDR1 is LNHNV and CDR2 YYDKDF (reference sequence). This CDR3 contains 13 residues. CDR3 loop: CATSTRWAGELFF. CDR3 DNA sequence: TGTGCCACCAGCACCAGATGGGCGGGGGAGCTGTTTTTT.

This clone is a singleton in its sample. This chain joins TRBV28 and TRBJ1-2; D possibly corresponds to TRBD1 (6 bases). The V gene's germline CDR1 is MDHEN and CDR2 SYDVKM. The CDR3 runs to 15 residues. V gave up 10 bases and J gave up 4 bases, with 22 bases separating them. As DNA, the CDR3 is TGTGCCATCCATCAACAACGGACAGCCCTCTATGGCTACACCTTC. Encoded protein: CAIHQQRTALYGYTF.

This chain joins TRBV28 and TRBJ2-7, with unresolved D. The germline CDR1 and CDR2 sequences are MDHEN and SYDVKM. The CDR3 totals 15 residues. V gave up 5 bases and J gave up 0 bases, with 14 bases separating them. The CDR3 DNA reads as TGTGCCAGCAGTCCTTACGCGGAGTTCTCCTACGAGCAGTACTTC. Protein sequence: CASSPYAEFSYEQYF.

The V and J genes are TRBV29-1 and TRBJ1-4, with TRBD1 identical over 9 bases. Germline V CDR1 and CDR2: SQVTM, ANQGSEA. The CDR3 extends over 13 amino acids. V lost 5 bases, J lost 7 bases, and 5 bases stayed unmatched. The CDR3 bases are TGCAGCGTTTACAGGGGGCAGGCTGAAAAACTGTTTTTT. Its protein is CSVYRGQAEKLFF.

This chain uses TRBV2 with TRBJ1-6, with 7 nucleotides matching TRBD1. Germline CDR1 reads SNHLY; CDR2 reads FYNNEI. The V gene end was trimmed by 1 base and the J gene end by 3 bases; junction bases not matched to a gene: 6. The CDR3 sequence is 17 residues long. CDR3 sequence reads: CASSEVTGAFYNSPLHF. Written as DNA, the CDR3 is TGTGCCAGCAGTGAAGTAACAGGGGCGTTCTATAATTCACCCCTCCACTTT.

The chain carries TRBV7-8 and TRBJ2-7; maybe TRBD1 (5 bases). V was pared by 1 base and J by 2 bases, with 9 bases between. The CDR3 extends over 14 amino acids. Germline V lookup: CDR1 SGHVS, CDR2 FQNEAQ. In DNA, the CDR3 is TGTGCCAGCAGCTTAGTATTAGGGGCCTACGAGCAGTACTTC. It codes for CASSLVLGAYEQYF.

The V gene is TRBV4-1, the J gene TRBJ1-2, with unresolved D. V lost 0 bases and J lost 0, with 11 bases in between. Per germline, CDR1 MGHRA and CDR2 YSYEKL. The CDR3 contains 16 residues. CDR3 in amino acids: CASSQEPVLANYGYTF. For the CDR3, the DNA is TGCGCCAGCAGCCAAGAGCCAGTTTTAGCTAACTATGGCTACACCTTC.

The chain links TRBV10-2 to TRBJ1-1; TRBD1 is a possible D gene (5 bases). This CDR3 has 16 residues. The V end lost 3 bases, the J end lost 0 bases, and 14 bases lay between the germline ends. Germline CDR1 reads WSHSY; CDR2 reads SAAADI. The CDR3 sequence is CASSDRRQSMNTEAFF. For the CDR3, the DNA is TGCGCCAGCAGTGATAGGCGACAGAGCATGAACACTGAAGCTTTCTTT.

The chain recombines TRBV11-3 with TRBJ2-6, with D perhaps matching TRBD1 or TRBD2 (7 bases each). Germline-derived CDR1 and CDR2 are SGHNT and YENEEA. Trimming left V 6 bases short and J 2 bases short, with 11 bases between. This CDR3 spans 15 amino acids. Here the CDR3 DNA reads TGTGCCAGCAGTCCAGGGGGGGCTGGGGCCAACGTCCTGACTTTC. Protein product: CASSPGGAGANVLTF.

The chain joins TRBV5-6 to TRBJ2-5, with D possibly being TRBD2 (6 bases). The CDR3 length is 14 residues. Trimming took off 0 bases at V and 2 bases at J, with 8 bases between the two ends. Germline CDR1 is SGHDT and CDR2 is YYEEEE. This CDR3 reads CASSLVGGQETQYF. The CDR3 nucleotides are TGTGCCAGCAGCTTGGTGGGGGGACAAGAGACCCAGTACTTC.

The chain has TRBV7-6 and TRBJ2-1; D perhaps matches TRBD1 (5 bases). CDR1 is SGHVS, CDR2 FNYEAQ, per germline. The CDR3 spans 16 residues. With 4 bases removed from V and 3 bases from J, the gap between germline ends came to 16 bases. DNA for the CDR3: TGTGCCAGCAGCTCCGAAAGGGCAGGGCTCTACAATGAGCAGTTCTTC. It is translated as CASSSERAGLYNEQFF.

The chain is built from TRBV5-1 and TRBJ1-5; D not certain. CDR3 size: 13 residues. Germline assignment: CDR1 SGHRS and CDR2 YFSETQ. Trimming removed 0 bases from V and 3 bases from J, with 4 bases in between. The CDR3 region is CASSLDYNQPQHF. The CDR3, as DNA: TGCGCCAGCAGCTTGGACTACAATCAGCCCCAGCATTTT. The entire variable domain, with the rest obtained from reference TRBV5-1 and TRBJ1-5, is as follows: KAGVTQTPRYLIKTRGQQVTLSCSPISGHRSVSWYQQTPGQGLQFLFEYFSETQRNKGNFPGRFSGRQFSNSRSEMNVSTLELGDSALYLCASSLDYNQPQHFGDGTRLSIL.

The J gene is TRBJ1-1, the V gene TRBV6-1, with unresolved D. Germline-derived CDR1 and CDR2 are MNHNS and SASEGT. This CDR3 is built from 14 residues. V lost 2 bases and J lost 1, with 8 bases in between. The CDR3 DNA reads as TGTGCCAGCAGTGAAAGGTTACCGAACACTGAAGCTTTCTTT. Translation: CASSERLPNTEAFF.

The chain joins TRBV28 to TRBJ1-3, with a weak D call TRBD1 (5 bases). CDR3 length equals 15 residues. Germline values: CDR1 MDHEN, CDR2 SYDVKM. V was shortened by 2 bases and J by 0 bases, with 8 bases between the two germline ends. CDR3 loop: CASSLQGFSGNTIYF. The CDR3 DNA follows: TGTGCCAGCAGTTTACAGGGATTCTCTGGAAACACCATATATTTT.

This chain links TRBV5-1 with TRBJ1-1; D remains ambiguous. The CDR3 sequence is 12 residues long. V lost 0 bases and J 7 bases, leaving 7 bases between the germline ends. Per the germline V gene, CDR1 is SGHRS and CDR2 is YFSETQ. CDR3: CASSLGMGEAFF. The CDR3 region has the DNA TGCGCCAGCAGCTTGGGAATGGGTGAAGCTTTCTTT.

The J gene is TRBJ1-1, the V gene TRBV27; 10 bases map to TRBD1. The CDR3 totals 14 residues. V shed 6 bases, J shed 5 bases, and the junction held 6 bases outside the gene matches. The germline V gene has CDR1 MNHEY and CDR2 SMNVEV (reference sequence). CDR3 DNA: TGTGCCAGCAGGCGGGACAGGGGTGGGACTGAAGCTTTCTTT. Its translation is CASRRDRGGTEAFF.

The chain combines TRBV19 with TRBJ2-7; D remains unclear. Trimming left V 2 bases short and J 2 bases short, with 10 bases between. The CDR3 is made up of 14 amino acids. Germline CDR1 LNHDA, CDR2 SQIVND (reference sequence). CDR3 nucleotides: TGTGCCAGTAGTATAAGAGAATTCACCTACGAGCAGTACTTC. Amino acid sequence: CASSIREFTYEQYF. Full variable domain (remainder filled in from reference TRBV19 and TRBJ2-7): DGGITQSPKYLFRKEGQNVTLSCEQNLNHDAMYWYRQDPGQGLRLIYYSQIVNDFQKGDIAEGYSVSREKKESFPLTVTSAQKNPTAFYLCASSIREFTYEQYFGPGTRLTVT.